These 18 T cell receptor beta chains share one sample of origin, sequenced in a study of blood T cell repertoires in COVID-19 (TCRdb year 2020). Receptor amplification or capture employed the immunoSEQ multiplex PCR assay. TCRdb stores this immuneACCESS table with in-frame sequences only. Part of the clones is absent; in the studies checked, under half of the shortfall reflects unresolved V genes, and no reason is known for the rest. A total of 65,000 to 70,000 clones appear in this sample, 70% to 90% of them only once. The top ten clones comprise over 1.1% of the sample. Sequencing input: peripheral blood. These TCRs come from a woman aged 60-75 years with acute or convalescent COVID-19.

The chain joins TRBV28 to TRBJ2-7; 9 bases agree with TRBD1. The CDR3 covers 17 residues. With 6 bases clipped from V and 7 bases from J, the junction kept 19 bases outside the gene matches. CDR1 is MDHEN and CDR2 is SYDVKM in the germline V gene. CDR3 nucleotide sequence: TGTGCCAGCAGCTTAAAGACAGGGGGGCTTTTCCTCGTAGAGCAGTACTTC. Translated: CASSLKTGGLFLVEQYF.

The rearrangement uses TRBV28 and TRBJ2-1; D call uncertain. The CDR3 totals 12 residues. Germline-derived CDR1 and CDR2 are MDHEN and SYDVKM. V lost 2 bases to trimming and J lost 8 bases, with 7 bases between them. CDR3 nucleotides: TGTGCCAGCAGTTTACCCCGCGATGAGCAGTTCTTC. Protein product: CASSLPRDEQFF. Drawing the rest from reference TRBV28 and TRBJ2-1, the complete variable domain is DVKVTQSSRYLVKRTGEKVFLECVQDMDHENMFWYRQDPGLGLRLIYFSYDVKMKEKGDIPEGYSVSREKKERFSLILESASTNQTSMYLCASSLPRDEQFFGPGTRLTVL.

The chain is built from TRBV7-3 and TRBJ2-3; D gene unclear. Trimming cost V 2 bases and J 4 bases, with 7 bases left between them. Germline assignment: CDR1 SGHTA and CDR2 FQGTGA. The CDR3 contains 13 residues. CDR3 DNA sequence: TGTGCCAGCAGCTTACTGGCGGCAGATACGCAGTATTTT. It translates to CASSLLAADTQYF.

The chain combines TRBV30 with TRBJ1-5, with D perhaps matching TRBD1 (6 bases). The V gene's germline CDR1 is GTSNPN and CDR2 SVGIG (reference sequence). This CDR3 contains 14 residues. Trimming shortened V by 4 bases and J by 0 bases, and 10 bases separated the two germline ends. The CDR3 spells CAWTRTDSNQPQHF. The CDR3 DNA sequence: TGTGCCTGGACTAGGACAGATAGCAATCAGCCCCAGCATTTT.

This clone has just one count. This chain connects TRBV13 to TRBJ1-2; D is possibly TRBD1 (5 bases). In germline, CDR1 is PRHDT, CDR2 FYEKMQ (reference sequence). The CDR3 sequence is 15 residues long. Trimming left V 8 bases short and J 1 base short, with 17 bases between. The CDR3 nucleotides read TGTGCCAGCGCCCTCAAGGGGTCCCTTAACTATGGCTACACCTTC. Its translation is CASALKGSLNYGYTF.

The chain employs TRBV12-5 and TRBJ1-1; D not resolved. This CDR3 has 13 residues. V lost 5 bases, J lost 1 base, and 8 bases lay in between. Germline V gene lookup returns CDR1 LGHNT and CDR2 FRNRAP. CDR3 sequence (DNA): TGTGCTAGTGGTCTGCGGTCGAACACTGAAGCTTTCTTT. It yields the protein CASGLRSNTEAFF.

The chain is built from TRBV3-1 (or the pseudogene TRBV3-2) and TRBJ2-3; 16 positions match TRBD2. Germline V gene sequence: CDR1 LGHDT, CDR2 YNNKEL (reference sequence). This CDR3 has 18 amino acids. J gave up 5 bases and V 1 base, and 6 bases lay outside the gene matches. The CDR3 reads CASSQAGTSGGALDTQYF. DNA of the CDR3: TGTGCCAGCAGCCAAGCAGGGACTAGCGGGGGGGCCCTAGATACGCAGTATTTT.

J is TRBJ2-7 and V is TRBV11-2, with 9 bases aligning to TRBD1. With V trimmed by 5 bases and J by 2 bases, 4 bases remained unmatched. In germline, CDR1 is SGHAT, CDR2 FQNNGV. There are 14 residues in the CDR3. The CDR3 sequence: CASSRGQGPYEQYF. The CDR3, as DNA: TGTGCCAGCAGCCGAGGACAGGGGCCCTACGAGCAGTACTTC.

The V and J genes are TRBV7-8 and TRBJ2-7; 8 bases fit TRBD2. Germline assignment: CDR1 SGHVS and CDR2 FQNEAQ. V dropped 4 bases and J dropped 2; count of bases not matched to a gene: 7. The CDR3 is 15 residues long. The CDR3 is CASSSSGRKAYEQYF. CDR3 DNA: TGTGCCAGCAGCTCTAGCGGGCGGAAAGCCTACGAGCAGTACTTC.

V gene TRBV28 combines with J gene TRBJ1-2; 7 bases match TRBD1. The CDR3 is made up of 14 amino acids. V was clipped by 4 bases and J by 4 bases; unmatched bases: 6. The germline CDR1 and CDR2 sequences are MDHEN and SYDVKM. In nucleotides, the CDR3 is TGTGCCAGCAGTTGGGGGACAGAAGGCTATGGCTACACCTTC. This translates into CASSWGTEGYGYTF.

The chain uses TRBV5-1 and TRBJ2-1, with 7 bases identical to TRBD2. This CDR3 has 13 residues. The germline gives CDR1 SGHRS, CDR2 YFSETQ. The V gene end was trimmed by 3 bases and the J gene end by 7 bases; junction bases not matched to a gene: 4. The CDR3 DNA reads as TGCGCCAGCAGCTGGGACTACCCAAATGAGCAGTTCTTC. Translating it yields CASSWDYPNEQFF.

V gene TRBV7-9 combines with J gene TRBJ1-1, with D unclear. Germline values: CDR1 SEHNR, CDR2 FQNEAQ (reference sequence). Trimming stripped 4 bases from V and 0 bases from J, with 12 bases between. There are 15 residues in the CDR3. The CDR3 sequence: CASSSFGGLNTEAFF. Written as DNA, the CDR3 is TGTGCCAGCAGCTCATTTGGTGGCCTGAACACTGAAGCTTTCTTT.

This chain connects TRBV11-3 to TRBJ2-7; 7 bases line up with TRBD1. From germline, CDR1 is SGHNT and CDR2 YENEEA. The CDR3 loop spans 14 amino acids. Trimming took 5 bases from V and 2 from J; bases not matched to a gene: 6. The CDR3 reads CASSARDRPYEQYF. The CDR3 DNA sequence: TGTGCCAGCAGCGCCCGGGACAGACCCTACGAGCAGTACTTC.

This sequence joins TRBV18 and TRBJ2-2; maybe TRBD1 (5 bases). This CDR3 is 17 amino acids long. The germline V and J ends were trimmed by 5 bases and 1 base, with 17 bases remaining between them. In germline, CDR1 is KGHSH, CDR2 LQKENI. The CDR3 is CASSGLAQVGNTGELFF. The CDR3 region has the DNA TGTGCCAGCTCAGGTCTCGCACAGGTTGGGAACACCGGGGAGCTGTTTTTT.

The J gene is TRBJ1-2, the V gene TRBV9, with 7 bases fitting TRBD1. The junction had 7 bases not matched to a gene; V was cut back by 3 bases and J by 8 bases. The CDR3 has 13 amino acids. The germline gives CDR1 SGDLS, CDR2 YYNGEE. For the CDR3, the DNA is TGTGCCAGCAGCGCATCGACAGGGCTAGGCTACACCTTC. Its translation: CASSASTGLGYTF. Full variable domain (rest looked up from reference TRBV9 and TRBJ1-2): DSGVTQTPKHLITATGQRVTLRCSPRSGDLSVYWYQQSLDQGLQFLIQYYNGEERAKGNILERFSAQQFPDLHSELNLSSLELGDSALYFCASSASTGLGYTFGSGTRLTVV.

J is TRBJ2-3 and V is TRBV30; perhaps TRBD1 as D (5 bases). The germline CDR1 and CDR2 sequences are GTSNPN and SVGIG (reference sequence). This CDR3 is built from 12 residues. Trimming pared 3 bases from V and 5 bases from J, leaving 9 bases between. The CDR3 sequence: CAWSRDRDTQYF. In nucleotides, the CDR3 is TGTGCCTGGAGCAGAGACAGAGATACGCAGTATTTT. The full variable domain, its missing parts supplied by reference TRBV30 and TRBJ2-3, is SQTIHQWPATLVQPVGSPLSLECTVEGTSNPNLYWYRQAAGRGLQLLFYSVGIGQISSEVPQNLSASRPQDRQFILSSKKLLLSDSGFYLCAWSRDRDTQYFGPGTRLTVL.

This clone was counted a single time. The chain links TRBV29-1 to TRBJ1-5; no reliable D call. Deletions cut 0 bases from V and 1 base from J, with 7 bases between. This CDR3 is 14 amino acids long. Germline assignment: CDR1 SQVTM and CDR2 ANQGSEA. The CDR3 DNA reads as TGCAGCGTTGAAGATTTACAGAGCAATCAGCCCCAGCATTTT. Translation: CSVEDLQSNQPQHF.

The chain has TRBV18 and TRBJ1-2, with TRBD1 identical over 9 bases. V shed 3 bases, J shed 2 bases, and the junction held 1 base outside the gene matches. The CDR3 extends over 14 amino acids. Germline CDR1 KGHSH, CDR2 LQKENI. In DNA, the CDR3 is TGTGCCAGCTCACCCGGACAGGGGAACTATGGCTACACCTTC. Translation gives CASSPGQGNYGYTF.